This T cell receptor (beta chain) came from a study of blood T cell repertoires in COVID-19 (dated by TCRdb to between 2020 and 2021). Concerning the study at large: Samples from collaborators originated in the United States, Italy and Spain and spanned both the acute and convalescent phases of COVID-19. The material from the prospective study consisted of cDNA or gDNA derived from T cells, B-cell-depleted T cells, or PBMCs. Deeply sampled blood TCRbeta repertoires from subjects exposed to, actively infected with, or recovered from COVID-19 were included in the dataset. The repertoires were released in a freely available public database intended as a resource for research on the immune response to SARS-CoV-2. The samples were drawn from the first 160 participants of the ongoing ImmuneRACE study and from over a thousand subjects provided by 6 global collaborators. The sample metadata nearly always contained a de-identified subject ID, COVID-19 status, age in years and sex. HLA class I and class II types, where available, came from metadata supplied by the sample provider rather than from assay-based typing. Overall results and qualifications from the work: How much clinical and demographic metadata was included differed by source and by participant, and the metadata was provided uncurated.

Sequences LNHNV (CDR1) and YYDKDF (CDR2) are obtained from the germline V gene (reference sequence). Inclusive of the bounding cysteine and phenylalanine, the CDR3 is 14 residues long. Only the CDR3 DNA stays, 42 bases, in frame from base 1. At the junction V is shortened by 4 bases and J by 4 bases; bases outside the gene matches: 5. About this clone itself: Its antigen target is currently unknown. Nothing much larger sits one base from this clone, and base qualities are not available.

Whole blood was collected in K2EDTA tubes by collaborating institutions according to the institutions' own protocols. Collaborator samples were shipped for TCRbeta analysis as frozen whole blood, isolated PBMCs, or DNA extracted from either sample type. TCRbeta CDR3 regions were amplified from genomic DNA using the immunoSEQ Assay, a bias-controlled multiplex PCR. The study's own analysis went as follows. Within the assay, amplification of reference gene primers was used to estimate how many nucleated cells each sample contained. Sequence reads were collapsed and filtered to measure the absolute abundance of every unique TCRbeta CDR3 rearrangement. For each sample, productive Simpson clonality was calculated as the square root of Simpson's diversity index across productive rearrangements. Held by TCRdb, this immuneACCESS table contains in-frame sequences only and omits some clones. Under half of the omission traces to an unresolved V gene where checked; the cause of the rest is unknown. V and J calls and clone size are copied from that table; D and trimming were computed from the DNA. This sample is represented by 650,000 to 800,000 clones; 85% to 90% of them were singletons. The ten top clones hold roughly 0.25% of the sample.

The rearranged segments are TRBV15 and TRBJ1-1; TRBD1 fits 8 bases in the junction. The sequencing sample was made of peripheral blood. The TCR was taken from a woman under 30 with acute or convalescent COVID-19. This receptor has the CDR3 CATSTQTGATEAFF. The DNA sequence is TGTGCCACCAGCACCCAGACAGGGGCCACTGAAGCTTTCTTT.